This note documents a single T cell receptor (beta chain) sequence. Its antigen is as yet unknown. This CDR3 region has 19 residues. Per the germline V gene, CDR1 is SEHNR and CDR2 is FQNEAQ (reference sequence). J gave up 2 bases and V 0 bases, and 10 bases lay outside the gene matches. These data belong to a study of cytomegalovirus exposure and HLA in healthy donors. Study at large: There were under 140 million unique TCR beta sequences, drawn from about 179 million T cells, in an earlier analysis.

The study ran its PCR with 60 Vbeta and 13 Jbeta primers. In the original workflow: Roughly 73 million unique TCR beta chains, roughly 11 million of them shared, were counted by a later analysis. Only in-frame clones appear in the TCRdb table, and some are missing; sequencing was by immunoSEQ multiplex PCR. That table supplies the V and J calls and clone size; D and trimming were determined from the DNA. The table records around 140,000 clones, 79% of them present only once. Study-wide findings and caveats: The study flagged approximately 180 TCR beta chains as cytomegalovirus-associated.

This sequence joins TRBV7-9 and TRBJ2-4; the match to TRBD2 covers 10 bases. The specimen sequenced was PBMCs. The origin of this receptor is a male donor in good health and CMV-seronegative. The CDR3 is CASSLAGAGGLLTKNIQYF. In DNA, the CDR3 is TGTGCCAGCAGCTTAGCAGGAGCGGGGGGGCTATTGACCAAAAACATTCAGTACTTC. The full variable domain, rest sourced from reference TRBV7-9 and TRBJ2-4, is DTGVSQNPRHKITKRGQNVTFRCDPISEHNRLYWYRQTLGQGPEFLTYFQNEAQLEKSRLLSDRFSAERPKGSFSTLEIQRTEQGDSAMYLCASSLAGAGGLLTKNIQYFGAGTRLSVL.